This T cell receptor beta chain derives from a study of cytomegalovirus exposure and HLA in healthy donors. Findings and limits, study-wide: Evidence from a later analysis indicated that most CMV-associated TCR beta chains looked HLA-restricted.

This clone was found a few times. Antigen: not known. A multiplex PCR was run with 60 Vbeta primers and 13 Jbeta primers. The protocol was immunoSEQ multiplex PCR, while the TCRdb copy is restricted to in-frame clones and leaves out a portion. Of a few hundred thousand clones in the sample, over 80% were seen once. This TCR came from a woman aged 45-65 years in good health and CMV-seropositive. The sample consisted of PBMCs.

The CDR3 bases are TGTGCCAGCAGTGGCCTCGGGAGGTACACCTTC. This codes for CASSGLGRYTF. The gene calls are TRBV6-1 and TRBJ1-2; no reliable D call. The CDR3 is made up of 11 amino acids. The ends were cut back, 4 bases at V and 11 bases at J, with 11 bases in the middle. Germline-derived CDR1 and CDR2 are MNHNS and SASEGT.